This TCR beta chain is from a study of shared T cell receptors in the human thymus. The CDR3 covers 19 residues. V was clipped by 6 bases and J by 9 bases; unmatched bases: 26. CDR1 is MNHEY and CDR2 is SMNVEV in the germline V gene (reference sequence). The data were produced by immunoSEQ multiplex PCR, yet TCRdb's version contains in-frame clones alone and is incomplete. The sample holds approximately 400,000 clones; roughly 94% are singletons and the top ten take roughly 0.02%. The chain carries TRBV27 and TRBJ2-5; 9 bases align to TRBD1. The sequence derives from a human donor. The source material was thymocytes. This CDR3 reads CASRNCTGTGTGVLGAQYF. For the CDR3, the DNA is TGTGCCAGCAGGAACTGTACCGGGACAGGGACGGGAGTACTAGGGGCCCAGTACTTC.